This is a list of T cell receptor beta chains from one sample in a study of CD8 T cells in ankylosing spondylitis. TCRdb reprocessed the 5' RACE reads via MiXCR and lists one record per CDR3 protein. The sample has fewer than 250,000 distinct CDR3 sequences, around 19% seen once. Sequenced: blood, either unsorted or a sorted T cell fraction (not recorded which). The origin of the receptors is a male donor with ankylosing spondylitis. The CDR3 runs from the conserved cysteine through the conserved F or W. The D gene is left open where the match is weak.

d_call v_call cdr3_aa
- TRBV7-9 CASSQENRETQYF
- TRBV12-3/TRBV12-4 CASSLEGPGELFF
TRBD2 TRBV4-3 CASSQAWTSGSYEQFF
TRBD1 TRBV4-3 CASSQEWTGEYEQYF
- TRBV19 CASSQTGSMNTEAFF
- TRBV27 CASSLDTTNYGYTF
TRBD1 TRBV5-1 CASSPRDSQLNEKLFF
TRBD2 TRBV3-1 CASSQEQLAGGQLETQYF
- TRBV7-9 CASSVMGTDTEAFF
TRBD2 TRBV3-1 CASSPTAGTSDTGELFF
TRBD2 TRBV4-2 CASRGLAGGPGADTQYF
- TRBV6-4 CASSDMNNEQFF
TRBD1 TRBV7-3 CASSLNHGTGVGETQYF
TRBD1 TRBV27 CASSWSTGGSFEAFF
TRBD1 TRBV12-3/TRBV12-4 CASTSGTGPNEQFF
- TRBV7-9 CASSLGDISYEQYF
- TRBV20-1 CSARDLVVRETQYF
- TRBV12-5 CASGLARETTEAFF
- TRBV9 CASSVVDDNEQFF
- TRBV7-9 CASSNGSYNEQFF
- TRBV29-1 CSAGLGQLYEQYF
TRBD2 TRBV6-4 CASSSGSPGELFF
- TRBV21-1 CASSKTENEQFF
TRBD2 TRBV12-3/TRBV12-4 CASRGTNSYEQYF
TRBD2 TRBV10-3 CAISERSGTSGSPDTQYF
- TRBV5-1 CASSLGQRGAYEQYF
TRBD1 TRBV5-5 CASSLVPQGYSNQPQHF
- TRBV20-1 CSAPQQGSYEQYF
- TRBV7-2 CASRLANTGELFF
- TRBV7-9 CASSYDTYNEQFF
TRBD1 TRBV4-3 CASSSGTGGYEQYF
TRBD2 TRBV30 CAWTSGGKETQYF
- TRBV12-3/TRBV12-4 CASSFRGGVDTQYF
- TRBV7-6 CASSLDRDYNEQFF
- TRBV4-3 CASSEIGLRWGAGELFF
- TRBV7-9 CASSHPDLPYEQYF
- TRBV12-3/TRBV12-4 CASSWTSGYEQYF
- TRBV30 CAWSVPYTEAFF